Below, 29 T cell receptor beta chains from the same sample are listed, as sequenced in a study of T cells in Graves' hyperthyroidism and ophthalmopathy. Using RNA transcripts as the source, TCR beta CDR3 regions were amplified. When the TCR CDR3 underwent first-round RT-PCR, the HTBI primer set was used. TCRdb called the multiplex PCR reads again in MiXCR, with one record for every CDR3 protein. The sample shows 800,000 or so distinct CDR3 sequences, roughly 40% of them seen only once. Source material: blood. These receptors came from a man between 18 and 35 years old with Graves' hyperthyroidism.

The rearrangement joins TRBV24-1 to TRBJ1-2; D is perhaps TRBD1 (5 bases). V dropped 2 bases and J dropped 4 bases, with 10 bases sitting between them. CDR3 length: 14 residues. The germline V gene encodes CDR1 KGHDR and CDR2 SFDVKD. The CDR3 DNA sequence: TGTGCCACCAGTGATTCCGACAGATTCTATGGCTACACCTTC. Amino acid sequence: CATSDSDRFYGYTF.

The chain carries TRBV7-8 and TRBJ1-5; 12 bases align to TRBD1. Trimming removed 11 bases from V and 0 bases from J; junction bases left unmatched: 11. Germline CDR1 and CDR2: SGHVS and FQNEAQ. The CDR3 is 17 amino acids. CDR3 coding DNA: TGTGCCGCGAGCCCGGGACAGGGGGCCTATAGCAATCAGCCCCAGCATTTT. This codes for CAASPGQGAYSNQPQHF.

The V gene is TRBV10-3, the J gene TRBJ1-6; D ambiguous. V was shortened by 8 bases and J by 12 bases, with 8 bases between the two germline ends. The CDR3 is made up of 10 amino acids. Germline V gene lookup returns CDR1 ENHRY and CDR2 SYGVKD. The CDR3 here is CAIGILPLHF. The DNA for the CDR3 is TGTGCCATCGGAATTTTACCCCTCCACTTT.

This sequence joins TRBV2 and TRBJ2-7; 11 nucleotides match TRBD2. J gave up 7 bases and V 5 bases, and 10 bases lay outside the gene matches. Germline loops: CDR1 SNHLY, CDR2 FYNNEI. The CDR3 runs to 15 residues. The DNA for the CDR3 is TGTGCCAGCAGTATTCATAGCGGGGGGGCCCGGGAGCAGTACTTC. Its protein product is CASSIHSGGAREQYF. Full variable domain (remainder filled in from reference TRBV2 and TRBJ2-7): EPEVTQTPSHQVTQMGQEVILRCVPISNHLYFYWYRQILGQKVEFLVSFYNNEISEKSEIFDDQFSVERPDGSNFTLKIRSTKLEDSAMYFCASSIHSGGAREQYFGPGTRLTVT.

The chain uses TRBV11-3 and TRBJ1-1; D gene uncertain. The CDR3 length is 13 residues. Trimming removed 4 bases at V and 11 bases at J, with 17 bases between. The germline V gene has CDR1 SGHNT and CDR2 YENEEA. CDR3: CASSSTLGRAAFF. CDR3 DNA: TGTGCCAGCAGCTCCACCCTGGGAAGAGCGGCTTTCTTT.

This clonotype has ten or more counts. The chain employs TRBV9 and TRBJ1-5; D not certain. Germline-derived CDR1 and CDR2 are SGDLS and YYNGEE. V was clipped by 4 bases and J by 5 bases, with 13 bases between them. The CDR3 spans 14 residues. The CDR3 spells CASSPGAADQPQHF. The CDR3 region has the DNA TGTGCCAGCAGCCCGGGAGCAGCGGATCAGCCCCAGCATTTT.

About this clonotype itself: Just one base apart from a much larger clone, this may be a read error. Because it lacks the conserved phenylalanine or tryptophan at the end, this CDR3 is likely a read error. This sequence joins TRBV5-1 and TRBJ1-2; 7 nucleotides line up with TRBD1. With V trimmed by 4 bases and J by 10 bases, 4 bases remained unmatched. The CDR3 totals 11 residues. Germline CDR1 and CDR2: SGHRS and YFSETQ. The CDR3 reads CASSSGQAYTL. The CDR3 nucleotides are TGCGCCAGCAGCAGCGGACAGGCCTACACCCTC.

In this sample, this clonotype turned up many times. The chain is built from TRBV2 and TRBJ2-5; perhaps TRBD2 as D (7 bases). Looked up from germline, CDR1 is SNHLY and CDR2 is FYNNEI. V was pared by 4 bases and J by 3 bases, with 12 bases between. The CDR3 is made up of 14 amino acids. The CDR3 DNA sequence: TGTGCCAGCAGTGTGAGGGAGGGGGAAGAGACCCAGTACTTC. Its translation is CASSVREGEETQYF.

This clonotype was observed a handful of times. CDR3 DNA sequence: TGTGCCAGCGGGGGATGGGCCTCTGGGGCCAACGTCCTGACTTTC. Protein: CASGGWASGANVLTF. This chain links TRBV11-3 with TRBJ2-6; D may be TRBD1 or TRBD2 (5 bases each). CDR3 length equals 15 residues. The germline gives CDR1 SGHNT, CDR2 YENEEA. The germline V and J ends were trimmed by 8 bases and 0 bases, with 11 bases remaining between them.

This clonotype was counted at least ten times. The rearrangement joins TRBV9 to TRBJ1-2, with a possible D match to TRBD1 (6 bases). The V and J ends lost 0 bases and 3 bases respectively, with 6 bases between them. This CDR3 is built from 13 residues. CDR1 and CDR2 (germline): SGDLS, YYNGEE. CDR3 amino acids: CASSVGQDYGYTF. The CDR3 DNA sequence: TGTGCCAGCAGCGTAGGACAGGACTATGGCTACACCTTC.

This clonotype has ten or more counts. This chain connects TRBV19 to TRBJ1-4, with D unresolved. The CDR3 runs 13 residues. Germline CDR1 and CDR2: LNHDA and SQIVND (reference sequence). Trimming removed 3 bases from V and 5 bases from J, with 7 bases in between. The CDR3 region has the DNA TGTGCCAGTAGTATTTGGTCGAATGAAAAACTGTTTTTT. Translated: CASSIWSNEKLFF.

There are many counts of this clonotype. The chain combines TRBV7-2 with TRBJ2-7; D unresolved. The V gene's germline CDR1 is SGHTA and CDR2 FQGNSA. The CDR3 extends over 14 amino acids. Trimming cost V 1 base and J 1 base, with 8 bases left between them. CDR3 nucleotides: TGTGCCAGCAGCTTAGTGGTCCATTCCTACGAGCAGTACTTC. Translation: CASSLVVHSYEQYF.

This clonotype was observed a few times. The rearrangement joins TRBV7-6 to TRBJ2-5; D not certain. V shed 1 base and J shed 7 bases, with 10 bases lying between them. From germline, CDR1 is SGHVS and CDR2 FNYEAQ. The CDR3 runs 13 residues. The CDR3 DNA follows: TGTGCCAGCAGCTTAGGGGAACTGGGGACCCAGTACTTC. Amino acids: CASSLGELGTQYF.

The table lists this clonotype with many counts. V and J are TRBV2 and TRBJ1-6, with 9 bases that match TRBD1. With 10 bases clipped from V and 9 bases from J, the junction kept 13 bases outside the gene matches. Germline CDR1 reads SNHLY; CDR2 reads FYNNEI. CDR3 length: 15 amino acids. The CDR3 is CATKGQGAVGSPLHF. CDR3 bases: TGTGCCACCAAGGGACAGGGAGCAGTCGGTTCACCCCTCCACTTT.

This clonotype was seen a few times. The CDR3 protein is CASSREAGELFF. The CDR3 nucleotides read TGTGCCAGCAGCCGGGAGGCGGGGGAGCTGTTTTTT. V gene TRBV5-4 combines with J gene TRBJ2-2, with 7 nucleotides matching TRBD2. The CDR3 consists of 12 residues. V trimming: 4 bases; J trimming: 8 bases; junction bases outside the gene matches: 2. Germline lookup yields CDR1 SGHNT and CDR2 YYREEE (reference sequence).

This rearrangement joins TRBV2 to TRBJ1-1; D uncertain. Germline V CDR1 and CDR2: SNHLY, FYNNEI. V gave up 6 bases and J gave up 14 bases, with 25 bases separating them. The CDR3 length is 14 residues. For the CDR3, the DNA is TGTGCCAGCAGGGCCGGACTAGCGGTCACCGGGGAATTCTTT. Encoded protein: CASRAGLAVTGEFF.

J is TRBJ2-5 and V is TRBV7-2; D uncertain. Germline lookup yields CDR1 SGHTA and CDR2 FQGNSA. CDR3 length: 12 residues. V lost 5 bases and J 13 bases, leaving 17 bases between the germline ends. The CDR3 reads CASSRPGPDLYF. CDR3 nucleotides: TGTGCCAGCAGCCGCCCCGGACCAGACCTGTACTTC.

V gene TRBV14 combines with J gene TRBJ2-5, with TRBD1 identical over 7 bases. The CDR3 extends over 15 amino acids. Germline V gives CDR1 SGHDN, CDR2 FVKESK. The J segment lost 3 bases and the V segment lost 1 base, leaving 5 bases of the junction unmatched. CDR3: CASSQGTGDEETQYF. CDR3 sequence (DNA): TGTGCCAGCAGCCAAGGTACAGGGGATGAAGAGACCCAGTACTTC.

The chain recombines TRBV7-6 with TRBJ2-5; D tentatively fits TRBD1 or TRBD2 (5 bases each). The length of the CDR3 is 13 residues. In germline, CDR1 is SGHVS, CDR2 FNYEAQ. Trimming pared 6 bases from V and 0 bases from J, leaving 8 bases between. CDR3 DNA sequence: TGTGCCAGCAGGGGGACGTACCAAGAGACCCAGTACTTC. This codes for CASRGTYQETQYF.

This clonotype has at least ten counts. The chain joins TRBV29-1 to TRBJ1-2; D is possibly TRBD1 (5 bases). Per germline, CDR1 SQVTM and CDR2 ANQGSEA. The ends were cut back, 4 bases at V and 7 bases at J, with 16 bases in the middle. This CDR3 has 13 amino acids. The CDR3 spells CSVGGGGNRGYTF. CDR3 sequence (DNA): TGCAGCGTTGGCGGGGGTGGGAATCGTGGCTACACCTTC. Variable domain in full (rest from reference TRBV29-1 and TRBJ1-2): SAVISQKPSRDICQRGTSLTIQCQVDSQVTMMFWYRQQPGQSLTLIATANQGSEATYESGFVIDKFPISRPNLTFSTLTVSNMSPEDSSIYLCSVGGGGNRGYTFGSGTRLTVV.

This clonotype was picked up many times. The chain combines TRBV11-2 with TRBJ1-1; D is unclear. The ends were cut back, 5 bases at V and 1 base at J, with 11 bases in the middle. The CDR3 sequence is 14 residues long. Germline-derived CDR1 and CDR2 are SGHAT and FQNNGV. The CDR3 protein is CASSILRGNTEAFF. The CDR3, as DNA: TGTGCCAGCAGCATCCTCAGAGGGAACACTGAAGCTTTCTTT.

This clonotype has at least ten counts. The chain carries TRBV29-1 and TRBJ2-5, with TRBD1 matching 7 bases. V lost 3 bases and J lost 5; bases outside the gene matches: 15. Germline V gene sequence: CDR1 SQVTM, CDR2 ANQGSEA. The CDR3 covers 16 residues. The CDR3 nucleotides read TGCAGCGTTGATCTGGTGACAGCCCTCAGGGGGGAGACCCAGTACTTC. Encoded protein: CSVDLVTALRGETQYF.

The gene calls are TRBV10-3 and TRBJ2-1; 9 bases align to TRBD2. Germline loops: CDR1 ENHRY, CDR2 SYGVKD. The V and J ends lost 7 bases and 10 bases, in that order; junction bases with no gene match: 8. The CDR3 spans 13 residues. CDR3 nucleotides: TGTGCCATCACCCGGGCGACTAGCGGAGAGCAGTTCTTC. Residues: CAITRATSGEQFF.

Ten or more counts support this clonotype. The chain combines TRBV29-1 with TRBJ2-7; D possibly matches TRBD1 or TRBD2 (5 bases each). This CDR3 contains 13 residues. The V end was cut by 6 bases, the J end by 6 bases, with 18 bases between. Germline V gene data show CDR1 as SQVTM and CDR2 as ANQGSEA. CDR3 DNA: TGCAGCGTGGTCCGGGACCAACGCTCCGAGCAGTACTTC. This gives the protein CSVVRDQRSEQYF.

This clonotype was detected a few times. The chain recombines TRBV6-5 with TRBJ1-6; tentative D call: TRBD1 (5 bases). Looked up from germline, CDR1 is MNHEY and CDR2 is SVGAGI. The V end was cut by 4 bases, the J end by 5 bases, with 9 bases between. The CDR3 is 14 amino acids. The DNA for the CDR3 is TGTGCCAGCAGTTCACGGGGACATAATTCACCCCTCCACTTT. As protein: CASSSRGHNSPLHF.

This clonotype was detected ten times or more. The V call is TRBV5-5, the J call TRBJ1-5; D is possibly TRBD1 (5 bases). V dropped 4 bases and J dropped 2 bases, with 13 bases sitting between them. Per germline, CDR1 SGHKS and CDR2 YYEKEE (reference sequence). The CDR3 is 15 amino acids. This chain's CDR3 is CASSAGGSGNQPQHF. DNA of the CDR3: TGTGCCAGCAGCGCGGGGGGAAGTGGCAATCAGCCCCAGCATTTT.

This chain joins TRBV20-1 and TRBJ2-5; possible D gene TRBD1, 6 bases. Germline loops: CDR1 DFQATT, CDR2 SNEGSKA (reference sequence). This CDR3 has 14 residues. With 5 bases removed from V and 9 bases from J, the gap between germline ends came to 22 bases. The CDR3 DNA is TGCAGTGCTTTAACAGGGTATGATGATCAGCCCCAGTACTTC. Its translation: CSALTGYDDQPQYF.

This clonotype was detected a few times. V and J are TRBV20-1 and TRBJ2-7; a weak D match, TRBD2 (5 bases). Trimming took off 1 base at V and 7 bases at J, with 20 bases between the two ends. From germline, CDR1 is DFQATT and CDR2 SNEGSKA (reference sequence). CDR3 length: 15 residues. CDR3 sequence: CSARGSGGKRGEQYF. Written as DNA, the CDR3 is TGCAGTGCTAGAGGTTCGGGCGGCAAAAGAGGGGAGCAGTACTTC.

There are a few counts of this clonotype. V gene TRBV19 combines with J gene TRBJ1-1; 7 nucleotides align to TRBD1. Germline V gene lookup returns CDR1 LNHDA and CDR2 SQIVND (reference sequence). The CDR3 length is 14 residues. In DNA, the CDR3 is TGTGCTAGAGATTTCGGACAGGCGAACACTGAAGCTTTCTTT. Its translation: CARDFGQANTEAFF.